Following are 27 T cell receptor beta chains from one sample sequenced in a study of preoperative IRX-2 immunotherapy in early breast cancer (dated by TCRdb to between 2017 and 2020). The library relied on the immunoSEQ multiplex PCR assay. Held by TCRdb, this immuneACCESS table contains in-frame sequences only and omits some clones. Under half of the omission traces to an unresolved V gene where checked; the cause of the rest is unknown. The sample table records around 62,000 clones; 94% of these occur just once. Clones ranked in the top ten supply about 1.8% of the sample. According to the study, the label for this sample's treatment or condition signals: preoperative locoregional IRX-2 cytokine immunotherapy. Sampling took place from a patient treated with IRX-2 immunotherapy. All receptors come from a human donor with breast cancer.

The chain links TRBV30 to TRBJ2-7; a possible D gene is TRBD1 (5 bases). The ends were cut back, 1 base at V and 9 bases at J, with 19 bases in the middle. CDR3 length: 14 residues. From germline, CDR1 is GTSNPN and CDR2 SVGIG (reference sequence). CDR3 residues: CAWSAKSGKTRQYF. In DNA form, the CDR3 reads TGTGCCTGGAGTGCTAAGTCAGGGAAAACTCGGCAGTACTTC.

The chain combines TRBV7-2 with TRBJ2-5, with 7 bases aligning to TRBD1. J gave up 4 bases and V 5 bases, and 1 base lay outside the gene matches. The CDR3 runs 12 residues. Germline-derived CDR1 and CDR2 are SGHTA and FQGNSA. CDR3 coding DNA: TGTGCCAGCAGCCGGACAGGAGAGACCCAGTACTTC. This codes for CASSRTGETQYF.

This clone has only one observation. This sequence joins TRBV5-1 and TRBJ1-1; 8 bases line up with TRBD1. Trimming removed 4 bases from V and 1 base from J; junction bases left unmatched: 3. The V gene's germline CDR1 is SGHRS and CDR2 YFSETQ. This CDR3 region has 14 residues. CDR3 DNA: TGCGCCAGCAGCGTGACAGGGGAGAACACTGAAGCTTTCTTT. Its protein product is CASSVTGENTEAFF.

This chain joins TRBV11-2 and TRBJ1-6; D not certain. Germline CDR1 reads SGHAT; CDR2 reads FQNNGV. This CDR3 has 15 amino acids. Trimming took off 2 bases at V and 8 bases at J, with 13 bases between the two ends. The chain's CDR3 is CASSLLGAADSPLHF. The CDR3 DNA sequence: TGTGCCAGCAGCTTATTAGGCGCAGCGGATTCACCCCTCCACTTT.

This clone appeared a single time. The chain is built from TRBV5-1 and TRBJ2-5; D is ambiguous. The germline V gene has CDR1 SGHRS and CDR2 YFSETQ. There are 15 residues in the CDR3. V lost 0 bases and J 2 bases, leaving 11 bases between the germline ends. CDR3 bases: TGCGCCAGCAGCTTGGAGGGTCAGCTACAAGAGACCCAGTACTTC. Amino acid sequence: CASSLEGQLQETQYF.

V and J are TRBV2 and TRBJ2-1; 8 bases match TRBD1. The ends lost 6 bases at V and 2 bases at J; junction bases unmatched: 3. Per the germline V gene, CDR1 is SNHLY and CDR2 is FYNNEI. The CDR3 has 14 residues. The CDR3 DNA sequence: TGTGCCAGCAGCGGACAGGGCCCCTACAATGAGCAGTTCTTC. It specifies CASSGQGPYNEQFF.

The gene calls are TRBV6-5 and TRBJ2-3; D remains ambiguous. The CDR3 is 13 residues long. Trimming pared 7 bases from V and 3 bases from J, leaving 11 bases between. Per the germline V gene, CDR1 is MNHEY and CDR2 is SVGAGI. The CDR3 DNA follows: TGTGCCAGCAATCTTTCACGGACAGATACGCAGTATTTT. As protein: CASNLSRTDTQYF.

The chain uses TRBV19 and TRBJ2-3, with D possibly being TRBD2 (5 bases). V dropped 4 bases and J dropped 5 bases, with 10 bases sitting between them. CDR1 LNHDA and CDR2 SQIVND come from the germline V gene (reference sequence). This CDR3 has 13 residues. CDR3 residues: CASSTADGDTQYF. DNA of the CDR3: TGTGCCAGTAGTACAGCGGACGGAGATACGCAGTATTTT.

The rearrangement uses TRBV7-9 and TRBJ2-2, with unresolved D. CDR3 length: 12 residues. Germline loops: CDR1 SEHNR, CDR2 FQNEAQ (reference sequence). With 5 bases removed from V and 7 bases from J, the gap between germline ends came to 8 bases. The CDR3 DNA follows: TGTGCCAGCAGCCCCTCGTACGGGGAGCTGTTTTTT. Translating gives CASSPSYGELFF.

This clone was seen only once. V gene TRBV4-2 combines with J gene TRBJ2-5; D gene unclear. The V gene's germline CDR1 is LGHNA and CDR2 YNFKEQ. This CDR3 is built from 13 residues. V lost 4 bases and J lost 5, with 11 bases in between. DNA for the CDR3: TGTGCCAGCAGCCGCGGTTTGCGGGAGACCCAGTACTTC. This encodes CASSRGLRETQYF.

This clone was detected once. This rearrangement joins TRBV28 to TRBJ2-7; TRBD1 aligns across 7 bases. This CDR3 has 13 amino acids. The V segment lost 6 bases and the J segment 2 bases; nucleotides outside the gene matches: 4. Germline-derived CDR1 and CDR2 are MDHEN and SYDVKM. Written as DNA, the CDR3 is TGTGCCAGCAGGATAGGGACAGCCTACGAGCAGTACTTC. Translating it yields CASRIGTAYEQYF. The full variable domain, with the rest looked up from reference TRBV28 and TRBJ2-7, is DVKVTQSSRYLVKRTGEKVFLECVQDMDHENMFWYRQDPGLGLRLIYFSYDVKMKEKGDIPEGYSVSREKKERFSLILESASTNQTSMYLCASRIGTAYEQYFGPGTRLTVT.

The CDR3 spells CASSLTGTNEKLFF. For the CDR3, the DNA is TGTGCCAGCAGCTTAACAGGGACTAATGAAAAACTGTTTTTT. This rearrangement joins TRBV7-2 to TRBJ1-4, with D possibly being TRBD1 (6 bases). Trimming took off 2 bases at V and 2 bases at J, with 6 bases between the two ends. Germline CDR1 is SGHTA and CDR2 is FQGNSA. This CDR3 region has 14 residues.

For this clone: A junction end diverges from the germline sequence, so it may reflect a read error. The V call is TRBV28, the J call TRBJ2-2; D unclear. The CDR3 totals 11 residues. Germline CDR1 reads MDHEN; CDR2 reads SYDVKM. The CDR3 is CASSLLRELFF. The DNA of the CDR3 is TGTGCCAGCAGCTTATTGAGGGAGCTGTTTTTT.

The rearrangement uses TRBV5-6 and TRBJ1-2; D not resolved. Per the germline V gene, CDR1 is SGHDT and CDR2 is YYEEEE. The V end lost 0 bases, the J end lost 4 bases, and 10 bases lay between the germline ends. The CDR3 covers 14 residues. The DNA for the CDR3 is TGTGCCAGCAGCTTGGCGCAGAGTCTCTATGGCTACACCTTC. Its protein is CASSLAQSLYGYTF.

V is TRBV7-3 and J is TRBJ1-2; the match to TRBD1 covers 12 bases. CDR1 and CDR2 from the germline V gene are SGHTA and FQGTGA. With V trimmed by 5 bases and J by 7 bases, 5 bases remained unmatched. The CDR3 contains 14 residues. CDR3 nucleotide sequence: TGTGCCAGCAGCCAGCGGGACAGGGGGCGTGGCTACACCTTC. It codes for CASSQRDRGRGYTF.

The gene calls are TRBV18 and TRBJ2-3; D gene uncertain. This CDR3 contains 17 residues. With 3 bases removed from V and 3 bases from J, the gap between germline ends came to 19 bases. Germline values: CDR1 KGHSH, CDR2 LQKENI. The chain's CDR3 is CASSPPSNRKGTDTQYF. The CDR3 bases are TGTGCCAGCTCACCCCCTTCGAATCGTAAGGGTACAGATACGCAGTATTTT.

V gene TRBV7-2 combines with J gene TRBJ2-7; D may be TRBD2 (7 bases). The length of the CDR3 is 15 residues. In germline, CDR1 is SGHTA, CDR2 FQGNSA. Trimming removed 0 bases at V and 3 bases at J, with 12 bases between. The chain's CDR3 is CASSLAGGLVYEQYF. For the CDR3, the DNA is TGTGCCAGCAGCTTAGCGGGGGGGCTTGTCTACGAGCAGTACTTC.

The genes are TRBV29-1 and TRBJ2-1; the match to TRBD1 covers 7 bases. This CDR3 has 12 residues. J lost 8 bases, V lost 3 bases, and 4 bases had no gene match. Germline V gene sequence: CDR1 SQVTM, CDR2 ANQGSEA. The CDR3 protein is CSVEGQTDEQFF. DNA of the CDR3: TGCAGCGTTGAGGGACAGACCGATGAGCAGTTCTTC.

The genes are TRBV18 and TRBJ2-2, with 9 bases lining up with TRBD1. Unmatched junction bases numbered 1, after V lost 5 bases and J lost 3 bases. This CDR3 has 14 amino acids. Per germline, CDR1 KGHSH and CDR2 LQKENI. CDR3 nucleotide sequence: TGTGCCAGCTCATGGACAGGGGACACCGGGGAGCTGTTTTTT. Residues: CASSWTGDTGELFF. Complete variable domain (other parts from reference TRBV18 and TRBJ2-2): NAGVMQNPRHLVRRRGQEARLRCSPMKGHSHVYWYRQLPEEGLKFMVYLQKENIIDESGMPKERFSAEFPKEGPSILRIQQVVRGDSAAYFCASSWTGDTGELFFGEGSRLTVL.

The chain employs TRBV27 and TRBJ2-7; 10 nucleotides line up with TRBD2. The trim removed 9 bases at V and 9 bases at J, leaving 17 bases unmatched. CDR1 is MNHEY, CDR2 SMNVEV, per germline (reference sequence). The CDR3 spans 15 residues. This chain's CDR3 is CASRDRASGRKGQYF. In DNA form, the CDR3 reads TGTGCCAGTAGAGATCGGGCTAGCGGGAGAAAGGGGCAGTACTTC.

The CDR3 loop is CASSFGINYGYTF. In DNA form, the CDR3 reads TGTGCCAGCAGTTTTGGGATAAACTATGGCTACACCTTC. This rearrangement joins TRBV27 to TRBJ1-2, with no clear D. The ends were cut back, 3 bases at V and 2 bases at J, with 7 bases in the middle. The CDR3 is made up of 13 amino acids. CDR1 is MNHEY and CDR2 is SMNVEV in the germline V gene (reference sequence).

This rearrangement joins TRBV5-4 to TRBJ2-7; D is unresolved. From germline, CDR1 is SGHNT and CDR2 YYREEE (reference sequence). CDR3 length equals 13 residues. With 4 bases removed from V and 1 base from J, the gap between germline ends came to 9 bases. The CDR3: CASSMGFSYEQYF. CDR3 nucleotide sequence: TGTGCCAGCAGCATGGGATTTTCCTACGAGCAGTACTTC.

The genes are TRBV19 and TRBJ1-1; 7 positions agree with TRBD1. The CDR3 loop spans 18 amino acids. The ends lost 0 bases at V and 2 bases at J; junction bases unmatched: 12. CDR1 and CDR2 (germline): LNHDA, SQIVND (reference sequence). In nucleotides, the CDR3 is TGTGCCAGTAGTATAGATGCCTACCGACAGGGCTTCAACACTGAAGCTTTCTTT. Its protein product is CASSIDAYRQGFNTEAFF.

The J gene is TRBJ1-2, the V gene TRBV28; tentatively, D is TRBD1 (5 bases). The V end lost 4 bases, the J end lost 6 bases, and 15 bases lay between the germline ends. This CDR3 is built from 14 residues. The germline V gene has CDR1 MDHEN and CDR2 SYDVKM. CDR3 in amino acids: CASSSPGAYHGYTF. CDR3 bases: TGTGCCAGCAGTTCCCCCGGGGCGTACCATGGCTACACCTTC.

The chain employs TRBV15 and TRBJ2-3, with D maybe TRBD2 (5 bases). The CDR3 sequence is 14 residues long. Germline values: CDR1 LNHNV, CDR2 YYDKDF (reference sequence). V was trimmed by 8 bases and J by 5 bases, leaving 17 bases between them. As DNA, the CDR3 is TGTGCCACCCACCGGAGCGGACGGCGAGATACGCAGTATTTT. As protein: CATHRSGRRDTQYF.

This chain joins TRBV11-2 and TRBJ2-1; D not certain. Trimming cost V 5 bases and J 10 bases, with 15 bases left between them. Germline loops: CDR1 SGHAT, CDR2 FQNNGV. The CDR3 sequence is 13 residues long. CDR3 protein: CASSTGRLTEQFF. The CDR3, as DNA: TGTGCCAGCAGCACCGGTAGGTTGACAGAGCAGTTCTTC.

V usage is TRBV7-6 and J usage is TRBJ2-1; no firm D call. Trimming shortened V by 2 bases and J by 9 bases, and 11 bases separated the two germline ends. The CDR3 spans 13 residues. Germline CDR1 SGHVS, CDR2 FNYEAQ. CDR3 amino acids: CASSLFRIAEQFF. CDR3 bases: TGTGCCAGCAGCTTATTCCGTATCGCTGAGCAGTTCTTC.